Shown below are 16 T cell receptor beta chains from a single sample sequenced in a study of blood T cell repertoires in COVID-19. Assay: immunoSEQ multiplex PCR; the TCRdb copy retains only in-frame clones and omits some. This sample has roughly 280,000 clones; 90% occur once, and the top ten carry roughly 4.3%. What was sequenced was PBMCs or T cells enriched from blood (not recorded which). The receptors were sampled from a woman in her 30s with acute COVID-19.

The chain links TRBV5-1 to TRBJ2-1; TRBD1 is a possible D gene (6 bases). The CDR3 extends over 16 amino acids. Trimming shortened V by 2 bases and J by 1 base, and 13 bases separated the two germline ends. Germline CDR1 reads SGHRS; CDR2 reads YFSETQ. Here the CDR3 reads CASSLSGTNSYNEQFF. CDR3 nucleotide sequence: TGCGCCAGCAGCTTATCCGGGACAAATTCCTACAATGAGCAGTTCTTC.

V and J are TRBV6-4 and TRBJ2-1; the match to TRBD2 covers 13 bases. CDR1 is MRHNA, CDR2 SNTAGT, per germline. The V segment lost 3 bases and the J segment 9 bases; nucleotides outside the gene matches: 5. This CDR3 region has 15 residues. The CDR3 DNA sequence: TGTGCCAGCAGTGAGGGACTAGCGGGACCAAGTGAGCAGTTCTTC. Residues: CASSEGLAGPSEQFF.

In DNA, the CDR3 is TGTGCCAGCAGCAATTTTCACAGGGAATTCTATGGCTACACCTTC. Its protein is CASSNFHREFYGYTF. The chain links TRBV21-1 to TRBJ1-2; the table's TRBD1 call for D was not verified on the DNA. TRBV21-1 is shown as a pseudogene. The CDR3 has 15 amino acids.

CDR3 residues: CASSLTGLPSGNEQFF. The DNA for the CDR3 is TGTGCCAGCTCACTGACAGGGCTACCCTCTGGGAATGAGCAGTTCTTC. V usage is TRBV18 and J usage is TRBJ2-1, with 7 nucleotides matching TRBD1. The CDR3 totals 16 residues. Germline trimming cut 4 bases from V and 7 bases from J; bases unmatched to any gene: 13. Per the germline V gene, CDR1 is KGHSH and CDR2 is LQKENI.

The chain is built from TRBV2 and TRBJ2-7; the match to TRBD1 covers 7 bases. V was clipped by 6 bases and J by 1 base; unmatched bases: 3. There are 13 residues in the CDR3. Germline assignment: CDR1 SNHLY and CDR2 FYNNEI. The CDR3 region is CASRTGISYEQYF. In DNA form, the CDR3 reads TGTGCCAGCAGGACAGGGATTTCCTACGAGCAGTACTTC.

Worth noting for this clone: Other DNA sequences in this specimen translate into the identical CDR3. V is TRBV5-1 and J is TRBJ2-3; 10 bases fit TRBD2. J lost 0 bases, V lost 0 bases, and 4 bases had no gene match. The CDR3 is 17 amino acids. Germline CDR1 is SGHRS and CDR2 is YFSETQ. CDR3 coding DNA: TGCGCCAGCAGCTTGGGGCTAGCGGGAGCTAGCACAGATACGCAGTATTTT. It encodes CASSLGLAGASTDTQYF.

The rearrangement joins TRBV27 to TRBJ2-5, with 10 bases identical to TRBD2. This CDR3 has 18 amino acids. The J segment lost 2 bases and the V segment lost 6 bases, leaving 15 bases of the junction unmatched. CDR1 is MNHEY, CDR2 SMNVEV, per germline (reference sequence). The CDR3 protein is CASSLLAGRGHGQETQYF. In DNA form, the CDR3 reads TGTGCCAGCAGCCTACTAGCGGGAAGGGGGCATGGGCAAGAGACCCAGTACTTC.

The chain recombines TRBV11-2 with TRBJ2-4; D remains ambiguous. Germline values: CDR1 SGHAT, CDR2 FQNNGV. V dropped 0 bases and J dropped 2 bases, with 11 bases sitting between them. This CDR3 contains 16 residues. The CDR3 is CASSLDLGDPKNIQYF. The CDR3 DNA sequence: TGTGCCAGCAGCTTAGATTTGGGCGACCCCAAAAACATTCAGTACTTC.

The chain has TRBV28 and TRBJ2-7, with 8 bases identical to TRBD2. Germline V gene sequence: CDR1 MDHEN, CDR2 SYDVKM. The CDR3 covers 12 residues. V dropped 11 bases and J dropped 0; count of bases not matched to a gene: 3. This CDR3 is CAGGTSSYEQYF. CDR3 nucleotide sequence: TGTGCCGGAGGGACTAGCTCCTACGAGCAGTACTTC.

The chain couples TRBV5-1 to TRBJ2-7; a possible D gene is TRBD2 (6 bases). V lost 4 bases to trimming and J lost 6 bases, with 17 bases between them. Germline V gene sequence: CDR1 SGHRS, CDR2 YFSETQ. The length of the CDR3 is 14 residues. The CDR3 sequence: CASSPAGTRGEQYF. DNA for the CDR3: TGCGCCAGCAGCCCCGCTGGGACTCGCGGCGAGCAGTACTTC.

The V gene is TRBV5-1, the J gene TRBJ2-7, with 11 bases identical to TRBD1. Germline V lookup: CDR1 SGHRS, CDR2 YFSETQ. V lost 0 bases, J lost 5 bases, and 1 base stayed unmatched. This CDR3 spans 14 amino acids. The DNA of the CDR3 is TGCGCCAGCAGCTTGGGGACAGGGGGCCACGAGCAGTACTTC. Protein: CASSLGTGGHEQYF.

The chain combines TRBV10-3 with TRBJ2-5, with 9 bases fitting TRBD2. Germline values: CDR1 ENHRY, CDR2 SYGVKD. CDR3 length equals 16 residues. V gave up 6 bases and J gave up 2 bases; unmatched junction bases: 10. The CDR3 loop reads CAIRGGLAGQQETQYF. CDR3 sequence (DNA): TGTGCCATCAGGGGCGGGCTAGCGGGACAGCAAGAGACCCAGTACTTC.

Of note for this clone: This specimen includes other DNA sequences encoding the same CDR3. The chain uses TRBV10-2 and TRBJ1-1; D is undetermined. Germline values: CDR1 WSHSY, CDR2 SAAADI. V lost 8 bases and J 1 base, leaving 8 bases between the germline ends. The CDR3 spans 12 residues. CDR3 residues: CASSGQNTEAFF. DNA of the CDR3: TGCGCCAGCTCTGGGCAGAACACTGAAGCTTTCTTT.

The V call is TRBV12-3 or TRBV12-4, the J call TRBJ2-2; unclear D gene. The CDR3 totals 12 residues. Trimming stripped 5 bases from V and 3 bases from J, with 4 bases between. This CDR3 reads CASSLDTGELFF. CDR3 sequence (DNA): TGTGCCAGCAGTCTCGACACCGGGGAGCTGTTTTTT.

This chain links TRBV6-1 with TRBJ1-2; D possibly corresponds to TRBD1 (5 bases). Germline V CDR1 and CDR2: MNHNS, SASEGT. V shed 1 base and J shed 5 bases, with 17 bases lying between them. This CDR3 is 16 amino acids long. CDR3 bases: TGTGCCAGCAGTGAAGAGGCTGACAGTTCGGTATATGGCTACACCTTC. This codes for CASSEEADSSVYGYTF.

V usage is TRBV2 and J usage is TRBJ2-7; 10 bases align to TRBD2. The CDR3 has 15 residues. After removal of 6 bases from V and 2 bases from J, the junction contained 7 bases not matched to a gene. Germline V CDR1 and CDR2: SNHLY, FYNNEI. The DNA of the CDR3 is TGTGCCAGCAGAGCAACTAGCGGGATTACCTACGAGCAGTACTTC. Amino acid sequence: CASRATSGITYEQYF.